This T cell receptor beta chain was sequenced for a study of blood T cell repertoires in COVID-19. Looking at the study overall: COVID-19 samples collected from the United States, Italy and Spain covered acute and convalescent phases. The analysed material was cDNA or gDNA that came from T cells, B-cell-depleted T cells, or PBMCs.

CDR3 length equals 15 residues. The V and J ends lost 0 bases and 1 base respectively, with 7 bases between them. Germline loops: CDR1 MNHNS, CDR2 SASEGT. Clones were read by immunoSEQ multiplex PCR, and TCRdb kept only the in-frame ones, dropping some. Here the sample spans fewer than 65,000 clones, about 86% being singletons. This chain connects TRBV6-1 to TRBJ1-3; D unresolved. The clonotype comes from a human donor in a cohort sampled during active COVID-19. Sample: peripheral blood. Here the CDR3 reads CASSEAPGSGNTIYF. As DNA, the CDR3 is TGTGCCAGCAGTGAAGCGCCGGGGTCTGGAAACACCATATATTTT.